This T cell receptor beta chain is from a study of OX40 agonist ivuxolimab in advanced cancers. Concerning the study at large: Ivuxolimab, which targeted the costimulatory receptor OX40 (CD134), was an agonistic, fully human IgG2 monoclonal antibody. Intravenous ivuxolimab was administered to patients every 2 weeks at six dose levels: 0.01, 0.1, 0.3, 1.5, 3 and 10 mg/kg. Among the approximately 50 dose-escalation patients, around 19 had hepatocellular carcinoma, roughly 15 melanoma, 9 renal cell carcinoma and 9 head and neck cancer. The dose-escalation cohort was around 83% male with a mean age of about 54 years, ranging from about 20 to 80. Prior anti-PD-1, anti-PD-L1 or anti-CTLA-4 therapy was permitted, and checkpoint inhibitors had been received by about 37% of dose-escalation patients. Partial responses were achieved by three dose-escalation patients, of whom one had hepatocellular carcinoma and two had cutaneous melanoma. Peripheral TCRbeta sequencing was intended to test whether TCR sequence diversity was altered and clonal T-cell expansion was caused by ivuxolimab. The paper reports the monotherapy dose-escalation portion (N ≈ 50 patients) of the phase I ivuxolimab trial.

The trial excluded patients who had a history of autoimmune disease or who were on systemic immunosuppression. Peripheral blood for TCR sequencing was collected from all dose cohorts at baseline, on cycle 4 day 1, and on cycle 7 day 1. The samples were drawn from a first-in-human, open-label, multicenter phase I dose-escalation trial of ivuxolimab. Adults with locally advanced or metastatic head and neck squamous cell, hepatocellular, melanoma or renal cell carcinoma were enrolled in the trial. Before TCR sequencing, CD4+ and CD8+ T cells were separately sorted from peripheral blood. Overall study results and their limits: At doses of 0.1 to 3.0 mg/kg, clonal expansion of both CD4+ and CD8+ T cells in blood was seen between baseline and week 6. Which antigens the clonally expanded peripheral T cells were specific for was not determined. After ivuxolimab, more expanded clones were found on average in CD8+ T cells than in CD4+ T cells. Partial responders in the 0.1-3.0 mg/kg groups had among the lowest normalized peripheral clonal expansion, especially among CD8+ T cells. Low levels of normalized T-cell clonal expansion were also seen in some patients who did not respond.

To sequence the TCRbeta CDR3 region, genomic DNA was isolated from the sorted cells. TCRbeta CDR3 regions were sequenced using the immunoSEQ Assay. The source is immuneACCESS, and TCRdb retained only in-frame sequences with V and J called. Part of the clones is not carried over; for the studies checked, unresolved V genes explain less than half of this, and the remainder is unexplained. This sample is represented by approximately 20,000 clones; 80% to 90% of them were singletons. The ten largest clonotypes hold 62% of the sample. This clone has more than one count but fewer than ten. No antigen is known for it. No much larger clone is present one base from it, and per-base qualities are unavailable. The source was CD4+ or CD8+ T cells sorted from blood, collected in a trial of the OX40 agonist ivuxolimab. This sequence originates from an adult with an advanced solid tumor such as melanoma, head and neck, liver or kidney cancer.

The CDR3 protein is CASSPSGGLAGGYEQYF. The DNA sequence follows: TGTGCCAGCAGCCCTAGTGGTGGGCTAGCGGGAGGTTACGAGCAGTACTTC. The chain is made from TRBV7-9 and TRBJ2-7; 11 junctional bases match TRBD2. The germline V gene (reference sequence) sets CDR1 to SEHNR and CDR2 to FQNEAQ. Its CDR3 holds 17 amino acids, cysteine through phenylalanine. The sequence is cut down to CDR3 DNA, 51 bases in frame from base 1. For this chain, trimming is 5 bases at the V end and 4 bases at the J end, and the number of junction bases without a gene match is 13.